This T cell receptor beta chain was recovered during a study of T-cell memory formation after mild COVID-19. Overall study: TCR clusters were largely donor specific. Broader study findings: CD4+ contracting clones were found mainly in CM and EM, and CD8+ ones in EMRA. Some clones that responded were present in memory (sampled pre-infection), which suggests cross-reactive memory joined.

Comments on this clonotype: Antigen specificity is unknown.

V shed 6 bases and J 4 bases; nucleotides not matched to a gene: 13. The CDR3 consists of 16 residues. CDR1 and CDR2 (germline): MNHNY, SVGAGI (reference sequence). TCRdb reprocessed the 5' RACE reads with MiXCR, giving one entry per CDR3 protein. The sample lists roughly 610,000 distinct CDR3 sequences; 15% to 20% were seen once. The genes are TRBV6-6 and TRBJ1-1, with 8 bases aligning to TRBD1. The sample consisted of PBMCs or a T cell subset sorted from them (not recorded which). This receptor was obtained from an adult woman who had mild COVID-19 (a few samples of this study predate the infection). Cell type and time point are not known. The CDR3 sequence: CASSQSRGRGGTEAFF. CDR3 DNA: TGTGCCAGCAGCCAGAGCAGGGGGCGCGGGGGCACTGAAGCTTTCTTT.